The 30 T cell receptor beta chains below all came from one sample that was sequenced in a study of T-cell memory formation after mild COVID-19. MiXCR, applied by TCRdb to the 5' RACE reads, yields one record per CDR3 protein. This table has about 350,000 distinct CDR3 sequences, roughly 15% appearing once. Sample: PBMCs or a T cell subset sorted from them (not recorded which). These receptors originate from a man between 18 and 29 years old who had mild COVID-19 (a few samples of this study predate the infection). Cell type and time point are not known.

This clonotype turned up a few times. This chain links TRBV19 with TRBJ2-1, with 7 bases lining up with TRBD1. The V and J ends lost 4 bases and 7 bases, in that order; junction bases with no gene match: 10. Germline V CDR1 and CDR2: LNHDA, SQIVND (reference sequence). This CDR3 has 15 residues. CDR3 DNA sequence: TGTGCCAGTAGTACGACCGGGACAGACTTTAATGAGCAGTTCTTC. Translating it yields CASSTTGTDFNEQFF.

The V call is TRBV2, the J call TRBJ2-3; D might be TRBD1 or TRBD2, each matching 5 bases. Deletions cut 3 bases from V and 4 bases from J, with 14 bases between. The CDR3 length is 15 residues. CDR1 is SNHLY and CDR2 is FYNNEI in the germline V gene. CDR3 DNA sequence: TGTGCCAGCAGTGAGAGGGGACCGTCCCCAGATACGCAGTATTTT. Amino acids: CASSERGPSPDTQYF.

This clonotype appeared a single time. With a much larger clone just one base away, this may be a read error. J is TRBJ2-1 and V is TRBV5-1; TRBD1 matches at 7 bases. The CDR3 runs to 14 residues. V gave up 4 bases and J gave up 4 bases; unmatched junction bases: 5. Germline CDR1 is SGHRS and CDR2 is YFSETQ. The CDR3 DNA is TGCGCCAGCAGCACGTCGACAGGGTACAATGAGCAGTTCTTC. Its protein is CASSTSTGYNEQFF.

This clonotype was counted ten times or more. The chain employs TRBV18 and TRBJ1-1; D is uncertain. The CDR3 runs 14 residues. The ends were cut back, 1 base at V and 4 bases at J, with 10 bases in the middle. Per the germline V gene, CDR1 is KGHSH and CDR2 is LQKENI. DNA for the CDR3: TGTGCCAGCTCACCACGGCAGGTCGGCACTGAAGCTTTCTTT. Amino acids: CASSPRQVGTEAFF.

This clonotype has just a few counts. The chain couples TRBV14 to TRBJ1-2; tentatively, D is TRBD1 (5 bases). CDR3 length equals 16 residues. Germline V gives CDR1 SGHDN, CDR2 FVKESK. Trimming left V 4 bases short and J 5 bases short, with 20 bases between. The CDR3 nucleotides read TGTGCCAGCAGCCGACCTGGAACGGGGGGATGGTATGGCTACACCTTC. Residues: CASSRPGTGGWYGYTF.

The sample holds a few counts of this clonotype. The V call is TRBV5-1, the J call TRBJ2-1; D may be TRBD2 (6 bases). CDR3 length: 15 residues. In germline, CDR1 is SGHRS, CDR2 YFSETQ. V shed 3 bases and J shed 5 bases, with 15 bases lying between them. As DNA, the CDR3 is TGCGCCAGCAGCTCACTCACCACTAGCAACAATGAGCAGTTCTTC. This translates into CASSSLTTSNNEQFF. Full variable domain (rest looked up from reference TRBV5-1 and TRBJ2-1): KAGVTQTPRYLIKTRGQQVTLSCSPISGHRSVSWYQQTPGQGLQFLFEYFSETQRNKGNFPGRFSGRQFSNSRSEMNVSTLELGDSALYLCASSSLTTSNNEQFFGPGTRLTVL.

This clonotype was found a few times. CDR3 in amino acids: CATHSGGYTDTQYF. Written as DNA, the CDR3 is TGTGCCACCCATAGCGGGGGGTACACAGATACGCAGTATTTT. The rearrangement links TRBV15 to TRBJ2-3; TRBD2 matches 10 bases. This CDR3 has 14 residues. Per germline, CDR1 LNHNV and CDR2 YYDKDF (reference sequence). Unmatched junction bases numbered 4, after V lost 8 bases and J lost 2 bases.

Only a few counts were recorded for this clonotype. The rearrangement links TRBV7-9 to TRBJ2-1, with unresolved D. The CDR3 runs to 13 residues. The V end was cut by 4 bases, the J end by 5 bases, with 9 bases between. Germline V gene data show CDR1 as SEHNR and CDR2 as FQNEAQ (reference sequence). The CDR3 DNA reads as TGTGCCAGCAGCTCCCGGGCCAACAATGAGCAGTTCTTC. This encodes CASSSRANNEQFF.

The V and J genes are TRBV9 and TRBJ2-2; D not certain. The CDR3 sequence is 15 residues long. From germline, CDR1 is SGDLS and CDR2 YYNGEE. V was shortened by 0 bases and J by 5 bases, with 11 bases between the two germline ends. CDR3 sequence (DNA): TGTGCCAGCAGCGTAGAGGGCCTCAGGACCGGGGAGCTGTTTTTT. This sequence encodes CASSVEGLRTGELFF.

This clonotype has only a few counts. The rearrangement links TRBV4-1 to TRBJ2-3; D remains ambiguous. The CDR3 totals 14 residues. The germline gives CDR1 MGHRA, CDR2 YSYEKL. V lost 1 base and J 1 base, leaving 6 bases between the germline ends. The CDR3 DNA is TGCGCCAGCAGCCAAGCCAAGGGCACAGATACGCAGTATTTT. Its protein is CASSQAKGTDTQYF.

The chain carries TRBV7-3 and TRBJ1-3, with D perhaps TRBD1 (5 bases). V lost 6 bases and J 0 bases, leaving 12 bases between the germline ends. The CDR3 runs to 15 residues. The germline V gene encodes CDR1 SGHTA and CDR2 FQGTGA. The CDR3 region has the DNA TGTGCCAGCAGTCCATCAGGGAGCTCTGGAAACACCATATATTTT. Residues: CASSPSGSSGNTIYF.

This clonotype has more than one count but fewer than ten. This rearrangement joins TRBV5-6 to TRBJ2-3, with a weak D call TRBD2 (5 bases). CDR1 SGHDT and CDR2 YYEEEE come from the germline V gene. The V end was cut by 4 bases, the J end by 4 bases, with 16 bases between. The CDR3 spans 15 residues. The CDR3 sequence is CASSPDGDVADTQYF. The CDR3 nucleotides read TGTGCCAGCAGCCCGGACGGGGATGTGGCAGATACGCAGTATTTT. Full variable domain (outside the CDR3, taken from reference TRBV5-6 and TRBJ2-3): DAGVTQSPTHLIKTRGQQVTLRCSPKSGHDTVSWYQQALGQGPQFIFQYYEEEERQRGNFPDRFSGHQFPNYSSELNVNALLLGDSALYLCASSPDGDVADTQYFGPGTRLTVL.

This clonotype has only a few counts. The rearrangement joins TRBV5-1 to TRBJ2-2; 7 nucleotides align to TRBD2. The junction had 6 bases not matched to a gene; V was cut back by 0 bases and J by 1 base. The CDR3 totals 17 residues. Germline V gives CDR1 SGHRS, CDR2 YFSETQ. The CDR3: CASSLALAVMNTGELFF. In DNA, the CDR3 is TGCGCCAGCAGCTTGGCGCTAGCGGTTATGAACACCGGGGAGCTGTTTTTT.

This clonotype has just a few counts. V gene TRBV4-2 combines with J gene TRBJ2-3; 10 bases match TRBD2. V was clipped by 1 base and J by 6 bases; unmatched bases: 7. CDR3 size: 16 residues. CDR1 and CDR2 from the germline V gene are LGHNA and YNFKEQ. The CDR3 loop is CASSQVSSGGADTQYF. DNA of the CDR3: TGTGCCAGCAGCCAAGTCTCCAGCGGGGGGGCCGATACGCAGTATTTT.

A remark on this clonotype: The junction shows a germline mismatch at one end, possibly a read error. The chain carries TRBV7-2 and TRBJ2-2; D is perhaps TRBD2 (6 bases). Germline CDR1 reads SGHTA; CDR2 reads FQGNSA. The CDR3 is 13 amino acids. CDR3 region: CASSLHGSRGAVF. The CDR3 region has the DNA TGTGCCAGCAGCCTTCACGGGAGCCGGGGAGCTGTTTTT.

This clonotype has a handful of counts. This chain connects TRBV6-5 to TRBJ1-6, with 11 bases matching TRBD1. V lost 2 bases and J lost 3; bases outside the gene matches: 0. The CDR3 is 16 amino acids. CDR1 is MNHEY, CDR2 SVGAGI, per germline. CDR3 DNA sequence: TGTGCCAGCAGTTACGGGACAGGGGGCTATAATTCACCCCTCCACTTT. Its translation: CASSYGTGGYNSPLHF.

V gene TRBV2 combines with J gene TRBJ1-5; D call uncertain. Germline CDR1 is SNHLY and CDR2 is FYNNEI. This CDR3 has 13 amino acids. CDR3 loop: CAGGMQGNQPQHF. In DNA form, the CDR3 reads TGTGCGGGCGGGATGCAGGGCAATCAGCCCCAGCATTTT.

This clonotype was observed a few times. The J gene is TRBJ2-5, the V gene TRBV4-3; the match to TRBD1 covers 9 bases. The germline V gene encodes CDR1 LGHNA and CDR2 YSLEER. The CDR3 loop spans 15 amino acids. J gave up 2 bases and V 1 base, and 2 bases lay outside the gene matches. The CDR3 is CASSQGTGEQETQYF. CDR3 bases: TGCGCCAGCAGCCAAGGGACAGGGGAACAAGAGACCCAGTACTTC.

This clonotype has more than one count but fewer than ten. The chain recombines TRBV11-2 with TRBJ1-1; 7 bases map to TRBD1. Germline-derived CDR1 and CDR2 are SGHAT and FQNNGV. This CDR3 region has 13 residues. Unmatched junction bases numbered 5, after V lost 5 bases and J lost 5 bases. CDR3 sequence (DNA): TGTGCCAGCAGCCCAGACAGGGCTACTGAAGCTTTCTTT. It encodes CASSPDRATEAFF. Using reference TRBV11-2 and TRBJ1-1 for the parts outside the CDR3, the full variable domain is EAGVAQSPRYKIIEKRQSVAFWCNPISGHATLYWYQQILGQGPKLLIQFQNNGVVDDSQLPKDRFSAERLKGVDSTLKIQPAKLEDSAVYLCASSPDRATEAFFGQGTRLTVV.

This clonotype has a handful of counts. The V call is TRBV25-1, the J call TRBJ1-6; D is perhaps TRBD1 (5 bases). The CDR3 consists of 12 residues. Germline V gene sequence: CDR1 MGHDK, CDR2 SYGVNS. Trimming removed 7 bases from V and 9 bases from J, with 10 bases in between. This CDR3 reads CASTLGLSPLHF. The CDR3 DNA reads as TGTGCCAGCACCCTGGGGCTTTCACCCCTCCACTTT.

The chain is built from TRBV5-4 and TRBJ1-6; D not certain. Germline V gene lookup returns CDR1 SGHNT and CDR2 YYREEE (reference sequence). Trimming removed 0 bases from V and 9 bases from J, with 10 bases in between. This CDR3 comprises 14 residues. The chain's CDR3 is CASSLGGWGSPLHF. CDR3 nucleotide sequence: TGTGCCAGCAGCTTGGGGGGATGGGGTTCACCCCTCCACTTT. Based on the CDR3 plus reference TRBV5-4 and TRBJ1-6, the full variable domain is ETGVTQSPTHLIKTRGQQVTLRCSSQSGHNTVSWYQQALGQGPQFIFQYYREEENGRGNFPPRFSGLQFPNYSSELNVNALELDDSALYLCASSLGGWGSPLHFGNGTRLTVT.

This chain joins TRBV7-8 and TRBJ2-5, with a weak D call TRBD1 (5 bases). The V and J ends lost 4 bases and 5 bases respectively, with 17 bases between them. Germline V gene data show CDR1 as SGHVS and CDR2 as FQNEAQ. This CDR3 is built from 15 residues. The CDR3 bases are TGTGCCAGCAGCTCGCTCGCAGGGATGAGGGAGACCCAGTACTTC. Its translation: CASSSLAGMRETQYF.

This clonotype has ten or more counts. The rearrangement links TRBV2 to TRBJ2-7; 9 bases are shared with TRBD1. The junction had 6 bases not matched to a gene; V was cut back by 6 bases and J by 3 bases. Germline lookup yields CDR1 SNHLY and CDR2 FYNNEI. The length of the CDR3 is 14 residues. The CDR3 nucleotides are TGTGCCAGCAGCGACCGGGACAGGGACTACGAGCAGTACTTC. Translating it yields CASSDRDRDYEQYF. The variable domain in full, completed from reference TRBV2 and TRBJ2-7, reads EPEVTQTPSHQVTQMGQEVILRCVPISNHLYFYWYRQILGQKVEFLVSFYNNEISEKSEIFDDQFSVERPDGSNFTLKIRSTKLEDSAMYFCASSDRDRDYEQYFGPGTRLTVT.

The chain joins TRBV5-1 to TRBJ1-5, with D possibly matching TRBD1 (6 bases). CDR1 is SGHRS and CDR2 is YFSETQ in the germline V gene. The V gene lost 4 bases and the J gene lost 0 bases, with 8 bases spanning the gap. The CDR3 is 14 amino acids. CDR3 DNA sequence: TGCGCCAGCAGCCGGGACAATAGCAATCAGCCCCAGCATTTT. Translating it yields CASSRDNSNQPQHF. The variable domain in full, completed from reference TRBV5-1 and TRBJ1-5, reads KAGVTQTPRYLIKTRGQQVTLSCSPISGHRSVSWYQQTPGQGLQFLFEYFSETQRNKGNFPGRFSGRQFSNSRSEMNVSTLELGDSALYLCASSRDNSNQPQHFGDGTRLSIL.

The chain links TRBV7-2 to TRBJ1-6, with D hard to call. The V gene's germline CDR1 is SGHTA and CDR2 FQGNSA. The CDR3 spans 16 residues. Trimming left V 5 bases short and J 5 bases short, with 16 bases between. The CDR3 region has the DNA TGTGCCAGCAGCATTGGAGTTTTAGGGAATAATTCACCCCTCCACTTT. This sequence encodes CASSIGVLGNNSPLHF.

This clonotype was seen ten or more times. The rearrangement uses TRBV20-1 and TRBJ2-1, with D possibly being TRBD2 (6 bases). The CDR3 loop spans 15 amino acids. V was trimmed by 3 bases and J by 5 bases, leaving 17 bases between them. From germline, CDR1 is DFQATT and CDR2 SNEGSKA (reference sequence). The CDR3 reads CSASAASEGNNEQFF. The CDR3 DNA reads TGCAGTGCTAGTGCTGCTAGCGAGGGAAACAATGAGCAGTTCTTC.

This clonotype turned up a few times. The chain couples TRBV10-3 to TRBJ2-5; D is possibly TRBD1 or TRBD2 (5 bases each). Per the germline V gene, CDR1 is ENHRY and CDR2 is SYGVKD. The CDR3 has 15 amino acids. V was trimmed by 2 bases and J by 2 bases, leaving 12 bases between them. CDR3 sequence (DNA): TGTGCCATCAGTGAGCGCCGGGACGGTCAAGAGACCCAGTACTTC. This gives the protein CAISERRDGQETQYF.

At least ten counts were recorded for this clonotype. The chain employs TRBV15 and TRBJ1-5; D might be TRBD1 (5 bases). Trimming left V 0 bases short and J 3 bases short, with 9 bases between. The V gene's germline CDR1 is LNHNV and CDR2 YYDKDF (reference sequence). This CDR3 is 15 amino acids long. Written as DNA, the CDR3 is TGTGCCACCAGCAGAGATGGGGGGACCAATCAGCCCCAGCATTTT. It yields the protein CATSRDGGTNQPQHF.

This clonotype came up many times. This sequence joins TRBV7-6 and TRBJ2-5, with a possible D match to TRBD2 (5 bases). Germline-derived CDR1 and CDR2 are SGHVS and FNYEAQ. CDR3 length: 13 residues. V was cut by 2 bases and J by 5 bases, with 9 bases left in between. The CDR3 loop reads CASSLRGIETQYF. CDR3 sequence (DNA): TGTGCCAGCAGCTTAAGAGGGATTGAGACCCAGTACTTC.

This clonotype was seen a few times. V usage is TRBV6-2 or TRBV6-3 and J usage is TRBJ1-5; perhaps TRBD1 as D (5 bases). Per the germline V gene, CDR1 is MNHEY and CDR2 is SVGEGT. This CDR3 is built from 13 residues. The ends were cut back, 8 bases at V and 7 bases at J, with 15 bases in the middle. The CDR3 region is CASVRDLKQPQHF. In DNA, the CDR3 is TGTGCCAGCGTCAGGGATCTGAAGCAGCCCCAGCATTTT.